The rows below give T cell receptor beta chains drawn from one sample of a study of lymphopenia after photon versus proton radiotherapy. Assay: immunoSEQ multiplex PCR; the TCRdb copy retains only in-frame clones and omits some. Of about 160,000 clones detected, 88% appear once; the ten largest clones hold around 4.6%. Here the sequenced sample was peripheral blood, taken from a patient treated with photon-based radiotherapy. The receptors derive from a man in his fifties or sixties with gastric cancer. Both conserved end residues are part of each CDR3. Each record gives: J gene, V gene, D gene, clone size, CDR3 DNA, CDR3 protein. A D gene is named only where the DNA matches it firmly. Clone size is stated in some rows and not others, as once, few, many or a class when expanded.

j_call: TRBJ1-5; v_call: TRBV7-9; d_call: NA; clone_size: few; cdr3_nt: TGTGCCAGCAGCTTTACATCCCGGGACGCCCAGCATTTT; cdr3_aa: CASSFTSRDAQHF
j_call: TRBJ2-3; v_call: TRBV27; d_call: TRBD2; clone_size: NA; cdr3_nt: TGTGCCAGCAGTTACCTAGCGGGAGGGCCAAAAGATACGCAGTATTTT; cdr3_aa: CASSYLAGGPKDTQYF
j_call: TRBJ2-2; v_call: TRBV27; d_call: NA; clone_size: NA; cdr3_nt: TGTGCCAGCAGTCCTATGTTGAACACCGGGGAGCTGTTTTTT; cdr3_aa: CASSPMLNTGELFF
j_call: TRBJ1-2; v_call: TRBV19; d_call: TRBD1; clone_size: few; cdr3_nt: TGTGCCAGTATGCGGACAGGGGAGGACTATGGCTACACCTTC; cdr3_aa: CASMRTGEDYGYTF
j_call: TRBJ2-7; v_call: TRBV5-1; d_call: TRBD1; clone_size: NA; cdr3_nt: TGCGCCAGCAGCGCCTCCGACAGGGGTGAGCAGTACTTC; cdr3_aa: CASSASDRGEQYF
j_call: TRBJ2-7; v_call: TRBV19; d_call: TRBD2; clone_size: once; cdr3_nt: TGTGCCAGTAGTATTTCGGGGGGACCTTCCTACGAGCAGTACTTC; cdr3_aa: CASSISGGPSYEQYF
j_call: TRBJ2-2; v_call: TRBV9; d_call: TRBD1; clone_size: once; cdr3_nt: TGTGCCAGCAGCCCGGGGACAGGGTGGACCGGGGAGCTGTTTTTT; cdr3_aa: CASSPGTGWTGELFF
j_call: TRBJ1-1; v_call: TRBV6-6; d_call: NA; clone_size: NA; cdr3_nt: TGTGCCAGCAGTCACAGGGCCGTGCGCGGGAACACTGAAGCTTTCTTT; cdr3_aa: CASSHRAVRGNTEAFF
j_call: TRBJ2-2; v_call: TRBV7-3; d_call: NA; clone_size: NA; cdr3_nt: TGTGCCAGCAGCTTCATGGGGACCGGGGAGCTGTTTTTT; cdr3_aa: CASSFMGTGELFF
j_call: TRBJ2-1; v_call: TRBV6-6; d_call: TRBD2; clone_size: once; cdr3_nt: TGTGCCAGCAGTTACTCGGCGACTAGCGGGGACAATGAGCAGTTCTTC; cdr3_aa: CASSYSATSGDNEQFF
j_call: TRBJ2-7; v_call: TRBV4-1; d_call: TRBD2; clone_size: once; cdr3_nt: TGCGCCAGCAGCCAAGGGCCCGGGACTAGCGGGTACGAGCAGTACTTC; cdr3_aa: CASSQGPGTSGYEQYF
j_call: TRBJ2-7; v_call: TRBV11-2; d_call: TRBD1; clone_size: NA; cdr3_nt: TGTGCCAGCAGTTCTCTTCAAGGGACAGGGGTCCACGAGCAGTACTTC; cdr3_aa: CASSSLQGTGVHEQYF
j_call: TRBJ2-5; v_call: TRBV18; d_call: TRBD2; clone_size: NA; cdr3_nt: TGTGCCAGCTCACAGCCGGGACTAGCGGGAGGAGAGACCCAGTACTTC; cdr3_aa: CASSQPGLAGGETQYF
j_call: TRBJ1-4; v_call: TRBV2; d_call: NA; clone_size: once; cdr3_nt: TGTGCCAGCAGTGGGCCCGGAGGGGAACTGTTTTTT; cdr3_aa: CASSGPGGELFF
j_call: TRBJ2-7; v_call: TRBV29-1; d_call: TRBD2; clone_size: NA; cdr3_nt: TGCAGCGTTGATGGTAGGCGGGAGGGGAGCTACGAGCAGTACTTC; cdr3_aa: CSVDGRREGSYEQYF
j_call: TRBJ2-1; v_call: TRBV2; d_call: NA; clone_size: NA; cdr3_nt: TGTGCCAGCAGTGTAATGAATGAGCAGTTCTTC; cdr3_aa: CASSVMNEQFF